The 18 T cell receptor beta chains given below trace back to one sample, sequenced in a study of CD8+ T cells in alopecia areata. Isolated RNA was reverse transcribed into cDNA used as the sequencing template. Produced via immunoSEQ multiplex PCR; TCRdb's table is partial and in-frame only. The sample lists about 180,000 clones, around 63% occurring once. Sequencing was performed on CD4+ T cells sorted from blood, taken at week 0. These receptors were obtained from a human donor with alopecia areata.

This clone was seen a few times. The rearrangement links TRBV5-6 to TRBJ2-1; D is uncertain. Germline V gene lookup returns CDR1 SGHDT and CDR2 YYEEEE. V gave up 2 bases and J gave up 5 bases, with 14 bases separating them. The CDR3 extends over 15 amino acids. The CDR3 bases are TGTGCCAGCAGCTTCAGCCCTACAAATAACAATGAGCAGTTCTTC. Translation: CASSFSPTNNNEQFF.

V usage is TRBV30 and J usage is TRBJ2-2; D might be TRBD1 or TRBD2, each matching 5 bases. Germline V CDR1 and CDR2: GTSNPN, SVGIG (reference sequence). The CDR3 covers 12 residues. Trimming removed 0 bases at V and 13 bases at J, with 12 bases between. The CDR3 region has the DNA TGTGCCTGGAGTGTACGATGGGGGTGGCTGTTTTTT. This gives the protein CAWSVRWGWLFF.

This clone was detected only once. V gene TRBV29-1 combines with J gene TRBJ1-1; no reliable D call. Looked up from germline, CDR1 is SQVTM and CDR2 is ANQGSEA. The CDR3 covers 9 residues. V lost 4 bases to trimming and J lost 6 bases, with 3 bases between them. The CDR3 DNA follows: TGCAGCGTTGTCCCTGAAGCTTTCTTT. Its protein product is CSVVPEAFF. Full variable domain (missing parts from reference TRBV29-1 and TRBJ1-1): SAVISQKPSRDICQRGTSLTIQCQVDSQVTMMFWYRQQPGQSLTLIATANQGSEATYESGFVIDKFPISRPNLTFSTLTVSNMSPEDSSIYLCSVVPEAFFGQGTRLTVV.

This rearrangement joins TRBV2 to TRBJ1-2; a possible D gene is TRBD1 (6 bases). The CDR3 is made up of 14 amino acids. V lost 8 bases and J lost 8, with 21 bases in between. CDR1 and CDR2 from the germline V gene are SNHLY and FYNNEI. The DNA for the CDR3 is TGTGCCAGCCATATTCTAAGACAGGTTTTGGGCTACACCTTC. Amino acid sequence: CASHILRQVLGYTF.

The chain uses TRBV29-1 and TRBJ2-7; D unresolved. The V gene's germline CDR1 is SQVTM and CDR2 ANQGSEA. This CDR3 contains 14 residues. V was clipped by 5 bases and J by 1 base, with 15 bases between them. In DNA form, the CDR3 reads TGCAGCGTTCAGCCCCGTGTAGGGTCCTACGAGCAGTACTTC. Its translation is CSVQPRVGSYEQYF.

This clone was seen once. The chain is built from TRBV19 and TRBJ1-5; 8 bases line up with TRBD1. CDR3 length: 13 amino acids. The trim removed 4 bases at V and 10 bases at J, leaving 6 bases unmatched. Germline loops: CDR1 LNHDA, CDR2 SQIVND (reference sequence). CDR3 sequence: CASSTKQGGPQHF. For the CDR3, the DNA is TGTGCCAGTAGTACGAAACAGGGGGGCCCCCAGCATTTT.

This sequence joins TRBV29-1 and TRBJ2-5; possible D gene TRBD2, 6 bases. The V gene lost 4 bases and the J gene lost 2 bases, with 8 bases spanning the gap. This CDR3 has 12 amino acids. Germline V lookup: CDR1 SQVTM, CDR2 ANQGSEA. The CDR3 here is CSVAGAQETQYF. DNA of the CDR3: TGCAGCGTTGCGGGAGCTCAAGAGACCCAGTACTTC.

The chain links TRBV4-1 to TRBJ2-7; D possibly corresponds to TRBD1 (6 bases). Germline loops: CDR1 MGHRA, CDR2 YSYEKL. V lost 1 base and J 4 bases, leaving 17 bases between the germline ends. The CDR3 is made up of 16 amino acids. In nucleotides, the CDR3 is TGCGCCAGCAGCCAAGTACAGGGCCTCTCTAGTTACGAGCAGTACTTC. This encodes CASSQVQGLSSYEQYF.

This chain uses TRBV15 with TRBJ1-4; the D gene is possibly TRBD1 (5 bases). Germline-derived CDR1 and CDR2 are LNHNV and YYDKDF (reference sequence). Trimming left V 0 bases short and J 5 bases short, with 13 bases between. The CDR3 totals 16 residues. The CDR3 is CATSRDQGRVNEKLFF. For the CDR3, the DNA is TGTGCCACCAGCAGAGATCAGGGCAGGGTCAATGAAAAACTGTTTTTT. Looking up the rest from reference TRBV15 and TRBJ1-4 gives the full variable domain: DAMVIQNPRYQVTQFGKPVTLSCSQTLNHNVMYWYQQKSSQAPKLLFHYYDKDFNNEADTPDNFQSRRPNTSFCFLDIRSPGLGDTAMYLCATSRDQGRVNEKLFFGSGTQLSVL.

The table lists this clone with a few counts. This chain uses TRBV10-3 with TRBJ1-1, with 9 bases that match TRBD1. In germline, CDR1 is ENHRY, CDR2 SYGVKD. The trim removed 2 bases at V and 0 bases at J, leaving 4 bases unmatched. The CDR3 contains 16 residues. CDR3 amino acids: CAISEDRGVLNTEAFF. DNA of the CDR3: TGTGCCATCAGTGAGGACAGGGGGGTATTGAACACTGAAGCTTTCTTT.

This chain joins TRBV11-2 and TRBJ2-2; 8 positions match TRBD1. This CDR3 contains 15 residues. J was trimmed by 3 bases and V by 4 bases; bases with no gene match: 4. Germline CDR1 reads SGHAT; CDR2 reads FQNNGV. In nucleotides, the CDR3 is TGTGCCAGCAGCTCGGGACAGGAGTACACCGGGGAGCTGTTTTTT. Its protein is CASSSGQEYTGELFF.

This clone has only a few counts. V and J are TRBV30 and TRBJ1-1, with D perhaps matching TRBD1 (6 bases). Germline lookup yields CDR1 GTSNPN and CDR2 SVGIG (reference sequence). The CDR3 loop spans 10 amino acids. The V gene lost 6 bases and the J gene lost 6 bases, with 8 bases spanning the gap. CDR3 nucleotide sequence: TGTGCCTGTGGACAGCCTGAAGCTTTCTTT. Encoded protein: CACGQPEAFF.

The chain is built from TRBV27 and TRBJ1-5; 7 positions match TRBD1. CDR3 size: 16 residues. Germline assignment: CDR1 MNHEY and CDR2 SMNVEV (reference sequence). The ends lost 5 bases at V and 4 bases at J; junction bases unmatched: 11. The CDR3 DNA reads TGTGCCAGCAGTCCCTCCGGACAGGTTATTAATCAGCCCCAGCATTTT. This sequence encodes CASSPSGQVINQPQHF.

The V call is TRBV20-1, the J call TRBJ1-1; D gene uncertain. V dropped 6 bases and J dropped 8 bases, with 10 bases sitting between them. This CDR3 is 10 amino acids long. The germline V gene encodes CDR1 DFQATT and CDR2 SNEGSKA (reference sequence). For the CDR3, the DNA is TGCAGTGCGGCGGACGGAGAAGCTTTCTTT. The encoded protein is CSAADGEAFF.

The chain joins TRBV30 to TRBJ2-5, with 7 bases aligning to TRBD1. The CDR3 covers 15 residues. J lost 4 bases, V lost 1 base, and 9 bases had no gene match. Germline CDR1 is GTSNPN and CDR2 is SVGIG (reference sequence). CDR3 DNA sequence: TGTGCCTGGAGTGCCCAGGGACAGCAGGGAGAGACCCAGTACTTC. Protein sequence: CAWSAQGQQGETQYF.

CDR3 sequence: CATSRERVGYTF. The CDR3 nucleotides are TGTGCCACCAGCAGAGAAAGGGTTGGCTACACCTTC. The chain employs TRBV15 and TRBJ1-2; the D is unclear. From germline, CDR1 is LNHNV and CDR2 YYDKDF (reference sequence). Between the trimmed V and J ends, which lost 0 bases and 7 bases, there was a span of 6 bases. The CDR3 contains 12 residues.

This chain uses TRBV4-3 with TRBJ1-2; D unclear. Germline V gene data show CDR1 as LGHNA and CDR2 as YSLEER. The CDR3 spans 15 residues. Trimming took off 4 bases at V and 4 bases at J, with 16 bases between the two ends. For the CDR3, the DNA is TGCGCCAGCAGCCTCGCGGGCGAATGGACCTATGGCTACACCTTC. This codes for CASSLAGEWTYGYTF.

To note about this clone: The sample contains more than one DNA sequence encoding this CDR3. The chain carries TRBV30 and TRBJ1-2, with 7 nucleotides matching TRBD1. The CDR3 contains 13 residues. Trimming took 1 base from V and 4 from J; bases not matched to a gene: 3. Germline V CDR1 and CDR2: GTSNPN, SVGIG (reference sequence). The chain's CDR3 is CAWSGSGGYGYTF. The CDR3 coding sequence is TGTGCCTGGAGTGGCTCAGGGGGCTATGGCTACACCTTC.